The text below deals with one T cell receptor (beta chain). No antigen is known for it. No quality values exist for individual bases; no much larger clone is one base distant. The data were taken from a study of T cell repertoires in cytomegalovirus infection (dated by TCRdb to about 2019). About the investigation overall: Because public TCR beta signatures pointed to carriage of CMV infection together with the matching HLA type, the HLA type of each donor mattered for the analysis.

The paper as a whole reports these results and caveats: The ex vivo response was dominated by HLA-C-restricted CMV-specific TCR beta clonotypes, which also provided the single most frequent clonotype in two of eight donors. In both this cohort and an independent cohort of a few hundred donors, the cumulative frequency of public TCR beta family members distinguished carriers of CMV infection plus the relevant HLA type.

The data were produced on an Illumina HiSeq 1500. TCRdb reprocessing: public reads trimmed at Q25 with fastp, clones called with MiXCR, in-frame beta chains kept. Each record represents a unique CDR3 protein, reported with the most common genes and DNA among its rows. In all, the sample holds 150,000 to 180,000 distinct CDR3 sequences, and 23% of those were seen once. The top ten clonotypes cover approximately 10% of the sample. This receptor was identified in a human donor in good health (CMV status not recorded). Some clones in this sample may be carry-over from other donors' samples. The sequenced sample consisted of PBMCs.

CDR3 reads: CASSPTVMNTEAFF. The DNA sequence follows: TGTGCCAGTAGTCCTACAGTGATGAACACTGAAGCTTTCTTT. This sequence uses TRBV19 and TRBJ1-1; a confident D gene designation cannot be given. There are 14 amino acids in the CDR3, from cysteine to phenylalanine inclusive. Only the CDR3 portion is preserved as DNA: 42 bases, with reading frame beginning at the first base. According to the germline V gene (reference sequence), CDR1 reads LNHDA and CDR2 reads SQIVND. The junction carries 10 bases between V and J, which are trimmed by 5 bases and 0 bases respectively.